What follows are 5 T cell receptor beta chains derived from one specimen sequenced in a study of T cell responses to AZD1222 COVID-19 vaccine. Assay used: immunoSEQ multiplex PCR; TCRdb lists only in-frame clones, some missing. This sample has some 120,000 clones, with about nine tenths found just once. Material: peripheral blood, obtained on day 0 of AZD1222 vaccination. These receptors were obtained from an adult in good health.

To note about this clone: The same CDR3 can be traced to other DNA sequences in this sample. In DNA form, the CDR3 reads TGCGCCAGCAGTGATGAGGATACGCAGTATTTT. This encodes CASSDEDTQYF. The chain combines TRBV10-1 with TRBJ2-3; the D is unclear. The CDR3 sequence is 11 residues long. The ends were cut back, 3 bases at V and 6 bases at J, with 4 bases in the middle. Germline-derived CDR1 and CDR2 are WNHNN and SYGVQD (reference sequence).

The chain joins TRBV4-3 to TRBJ1-2; 7 bases are shared with TRBD1. The CDR3 consists of 15 residues. Trimming removed 0 bases from V and 4 bases from J; junction bases left unmatched: 5. Germline CDR1 LGHNA, CDR2 YSLEER. The DNA of the CDR3 is TGCGCCAGCAGCCAAGAGGGCAGGGGGGGCTATGGCTACACCTTC. Translation gives CASSQEGRGGYGYTF.

The CDR3 sequence is CSVVSGSLGDTQYF. Written as DNA, the CDR3 is TGCAGCGTTGTTAGCGGGAGCCTTGGAGATACGCAGTATTTT. V usage is TRBV29-1 and J usage is TRBJ2-3; TRBD2 aligns across 9 bases. This CDR3 is built from 14 residues. Per the germline V gene, CDR1 is SQVTM and CDR2 is ANQGSEA. V was pared by 4 bases and J by 5 bases, with 7 bases of the junction left unmatched.

The chain couples TRBV24-1 to TRBJ2-1, with TRBD2 identical over 10 bases. Germline assignment: CDR1 KGHDR and CDR2 SFDVKD. V was clipped by 5 bases and J by 7 bases; unmatched bases: 7. CDR3 size: 15 residues. The CDR3 here is CATSGVASGSNEQFF. The CDR3 coding sequence is TGTGCCACCAGTGGGGTGGCTAGCGGGAGTAATGAGCAGTTCTTC.

The chain joins TRBV6-2 or TRBV6-3 to TRBJ2-7; TRBD2 aligns across 9 bases. CDR3 size: 15 residues. The germline V gene has CDR1 MNHEY and CDR2 SVGEGT. Unmatched junction bases numbered 5, after V lost 2 bases and J lost 3 bases. CDR3 sequence: CASSYSLAGFYEQYF. The CDR3 coding sequence is TGTGCCAGCAGTTACAGCCTAGCGGGGTTCTACGAGCAGTACTTC.